This T cell receptor (beta chain) appears in the sequencing data of a study of control samples from healthy donors and cancer patients. Measured with immunoSEQ multiplex PCR; TCRdb has only the in-frame clones, and not every one. The sample gives about 160,000 clones, 96% of which show up once; 0.95% to 1.1% is in the top ten. Germline V gives CDR1 GTSNPN, CDR2 SVGIG (reference sequence). The CDR3 covers 12 residues. Trimming shortened V by 2 bases and J by 0 bases, and 2 bases separated the two germline ends. The V and J genes are TRBV30 and TRBJ1-3; D gene unclear. The receptor was derived from a woman under 40 in good health. Sequences were obtained from blood. This CDR3 is CAWSLSGNTIYF. The CDR3 bases are TGTGCCTGGAGTCTCTCTGGAAACACCATATATTTT.